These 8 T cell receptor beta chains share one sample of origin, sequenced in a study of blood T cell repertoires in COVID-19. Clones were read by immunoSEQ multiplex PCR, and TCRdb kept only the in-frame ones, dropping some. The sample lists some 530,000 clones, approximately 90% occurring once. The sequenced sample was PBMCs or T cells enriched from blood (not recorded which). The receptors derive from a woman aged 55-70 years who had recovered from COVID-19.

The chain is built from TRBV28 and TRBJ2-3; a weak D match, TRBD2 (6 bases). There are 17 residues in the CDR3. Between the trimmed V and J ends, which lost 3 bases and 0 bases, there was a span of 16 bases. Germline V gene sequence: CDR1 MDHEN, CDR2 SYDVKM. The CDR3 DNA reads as TGTGCCAGCAGTTTGTTAGGCGGTAGCGGTAGCACAGATACGCAGTATTTT. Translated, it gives CASSLLGGSGSTDTQYF.

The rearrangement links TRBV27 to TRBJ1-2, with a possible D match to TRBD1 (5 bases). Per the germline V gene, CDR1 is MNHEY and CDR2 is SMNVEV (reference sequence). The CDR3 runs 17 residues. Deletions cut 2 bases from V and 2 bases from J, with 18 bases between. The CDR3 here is CASSLSGGGGGNYGYTF. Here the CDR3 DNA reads TGTGCCAGCAGTTTAAGCGGGGGTGGGGGAGGGAACTATGGCTACACCTTC.

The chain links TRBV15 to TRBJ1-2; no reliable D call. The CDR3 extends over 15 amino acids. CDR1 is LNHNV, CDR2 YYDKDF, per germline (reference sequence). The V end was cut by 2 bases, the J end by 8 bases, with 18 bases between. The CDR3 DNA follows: TGTGCCACCAGCAGAACCACTGCTTGGGCATACGGCTACACCTTC. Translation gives CATSRTTAWAYGYTF. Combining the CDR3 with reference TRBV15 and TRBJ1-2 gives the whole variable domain DAMVIQNPRYQVTQFGKPVTLSCSQTLNHNVMYWYQQKSSQAPKLLFHYYDKDFNNEADTPDNFQSRRPNTSFCFLDIRSPGLGDTAMYLCATSRTTAWAYGYTFGSGTRLTVV.

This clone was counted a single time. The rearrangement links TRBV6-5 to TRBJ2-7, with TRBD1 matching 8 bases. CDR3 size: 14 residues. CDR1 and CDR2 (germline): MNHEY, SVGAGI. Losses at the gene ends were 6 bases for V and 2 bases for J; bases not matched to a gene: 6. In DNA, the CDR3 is TGTGCCAGCAGCCGGACAGGGCCAGCCTACGAGCAGTACTTC. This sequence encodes CASSRTGPAYEQYF.

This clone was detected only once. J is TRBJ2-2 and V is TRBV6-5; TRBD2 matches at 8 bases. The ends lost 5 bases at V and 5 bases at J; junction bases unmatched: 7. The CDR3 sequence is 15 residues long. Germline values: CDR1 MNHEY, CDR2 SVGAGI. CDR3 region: CASSTGGPGTGELFF. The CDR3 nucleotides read TGTGCCAGCAGTACGGGGGGGCCGGGGACCGGGGAGCTGTTTTTT.

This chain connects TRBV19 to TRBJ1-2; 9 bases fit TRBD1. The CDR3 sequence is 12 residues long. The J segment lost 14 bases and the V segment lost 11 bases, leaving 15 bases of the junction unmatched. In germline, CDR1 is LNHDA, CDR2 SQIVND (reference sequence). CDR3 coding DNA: TGTGCCGTGAGGGGGACAGGGTCGCTTAGTACCTTC. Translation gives CAVRGTGSLSTF. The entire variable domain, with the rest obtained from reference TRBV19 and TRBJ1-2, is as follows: DGGITQSPKYLFRKEGQNVTLSCEQNLNHDAMYWYRQDPGQGLRLIYYSQIVNDFQKGDIAEGYSVSREKKESFPLTVTSAQKNPTAFYLCAVRGTGSLSTFGSGTRLTVV.

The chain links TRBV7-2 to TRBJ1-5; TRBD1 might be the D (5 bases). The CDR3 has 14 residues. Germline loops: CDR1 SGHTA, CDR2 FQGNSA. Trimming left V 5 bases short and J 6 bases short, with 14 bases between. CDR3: CASSPRQTGQPQHF. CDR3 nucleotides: TGTGCCAGCAGCCCTCGACAGACGGGTCAGCCCCAGCATTTT.

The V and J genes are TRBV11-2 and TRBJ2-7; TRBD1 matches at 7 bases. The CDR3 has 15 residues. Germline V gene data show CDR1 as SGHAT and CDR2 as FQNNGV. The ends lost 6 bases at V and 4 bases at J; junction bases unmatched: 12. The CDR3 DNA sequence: TGTGCCAGCAGTAAAGGCCGGGACAGAGCATACGAGCAGTACGTC. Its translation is CASSKGRDRAYEQYV.